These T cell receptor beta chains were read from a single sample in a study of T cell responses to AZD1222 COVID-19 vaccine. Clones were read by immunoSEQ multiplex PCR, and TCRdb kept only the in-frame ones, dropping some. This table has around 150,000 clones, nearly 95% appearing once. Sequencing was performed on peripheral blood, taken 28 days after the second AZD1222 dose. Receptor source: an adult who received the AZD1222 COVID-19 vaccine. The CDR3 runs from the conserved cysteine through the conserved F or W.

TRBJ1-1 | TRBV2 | CASTLTGTEAFF
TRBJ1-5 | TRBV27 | CASSLAGYNQPQHF
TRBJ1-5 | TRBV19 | CASSRLQGYSNQPQHF
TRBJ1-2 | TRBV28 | CASGGGYTF
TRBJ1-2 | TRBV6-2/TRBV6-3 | CASSYGRIYGYTF
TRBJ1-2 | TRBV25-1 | CASSLAGGRGYTF
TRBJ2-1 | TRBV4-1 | CASSQDHPDYEQFF
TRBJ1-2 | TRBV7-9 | CASFRGYGYTF
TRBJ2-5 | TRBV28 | CASSFSNRQETQYF
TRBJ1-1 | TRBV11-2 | CASSLGLESVTEAFF